One and the same sample provided the 21 T cell receptor beta chains below, sequenced in a study of blood T cell repertoires in COVID-19. TCRdb's table, derived via immunoSEQ multiplex PCR, lists solely in-frame clones and lacks some. The repertoire consists of about 340,000 clones, with under 95% occurring once and the leading ten covering roughly 3.4%. Sequenced input: peripheral blood. These receptors were collected from a young woman who had recovered from COVID-19.

The chain combines TRBV4-1 with TRBJ1-2; D is ambiguous. Deletions cut 0 bases from V and 4 bases from J, with 9 bases between. Germline V CDR1 and CDR2: MGHRA, YSYEKL. This CDR3 comprises 14 residues. The DNA of the CDR3 is TGCGCCAGCAGCCAAGAGGTTGGCCCCTATGGCTACACCTTC. This codes for CASSQEVGPYGYTF.

CDR3 nucleotides: TGTGCCAGCAGCTACACAGCAGGCACTGAAGCTTTCTTT. Its translation is CASSYTAGTEAFF. The rearrangement links TRBV7-9 to TRBJ1-1; no clear D gene. Germline values: CDR1 SEHNR, CDR2 FQNEAQ (reference sequence). V was shortened by 4 bases and J by 4 bases, with 10 bases between the two germline ends. CDR3 length: 13 residues.

This chain uses TRBV3-1 (or the pseudogene TRBV3-2) with TRBJ2-1, with 13 bases identical to TRBD2. Germline trimming cut 4 bases from V and 8 bases from J; bases unmatched to any gene: 5. CDR1 is LGHDT and CDR2 is YNNKEL in the germline V gene (reference sequence). CDR3 length equals 15 residues. The CDR3 DNA is TGTGCCAGCAGCCGCCGACTAGCGGGAGGTGATGAGCAGTTCTTC. Translated: CASSRRLAGGDEQFF.

The rearrangement links TRBV14 to TRBJ1-1; D may be TRBD1 (6 bases). Germline V gives CDR1 SGHDN, CDR2 FVKESK. The CDR3 extends over 16 amino acids. Deletions cut 0 bases from V and 6 bases from J, with 17 bases between. CDR3 DNA sequence: TGTGCCAGCAGCCAAGATCTCCCAGGGGTGAGATCTGAAGCTTTCTTT. Residues: CASSQDLPGVRSEAFF.

This clone was recorded once. The gene calls are TRBV5-5 and TRBJ2-4; unclear D gene. This CDR3 has 16 amino acids. The germline V gene has CDR1 SGHKS and CDR2 YYEKEE (reference sequence). Trimming took off 0 bases at V and 10 bases at J, with 20 bases between the two ends. As DNA, the CDR3 is TGTGCCAGCAGCTTGGTGGCAGAGTCCCCGCTCGGGATTCAGTACTTC. Translation: CASSLVAESPLGIQYF.

The chain recombines TRBV19 with TRBJ2-1; 8 positions match TRBD2. Germline V gene sequence: CDR1 LNHDA, CDR2 SQIVND (reference sequence). V gave up 5 bases and J gave up 3 bases; unmatched junction bases: 12. The CDR3 has 17 amino acids. The CDR3 coding sequence is TGTGCCAGTAGTCCCCTCCCCGGGAGGGAGCTCTACAATGAGCAGTTCTTC. It is translated as CASSPLPGRELYNEQFF. Supplemented by reference TRBV19 and TRBJ2-1, the full variable domain reads DGGITQSPKYLFRKEGQNVTLSCEQNLNHDAMYWYRQDPGQGLRLIYYSQIVNDFQKGDIAEGYSVSREKKESFPLTVTSAQKNPTAFYLCASSPLPGRELYNEQFFGPGTRLTVL.

V and J are TRBV6-2 or TRBV6-3 and TRBJ1-2, with 7 bases lining up with TRBD1. This CDR3 comprises 16 residues. Germline CDR1 is MNHEY and CDR2 is SVGEGT. V shed 6 bases and J 2 bases; nucleotides not matched to a gene: 12. CDR3 sequence reads: CASSPGGTADNYGYTF. CDR3 DNA: TGTGCCAGCAGCCCAGGCGGGACAGCCGACAACTATGGCTACACCTTC.

The CDR3 loop is CATSPRLSSKVQPQHF. The CDR3 DNA follows: TGTGCCACCAGCCCACGACTAAGTTCTAAGGTTCAGCCCCAGCATTTT. The chain uses TRBV15 and TRBJ1-5; D not resolved. V gave up 5 bases and J gave up 6 bases, with 20 bases separating them. Germline CDR1 is LNHNV and CDR2 is YYDKDF (reference sequence). The CDR3 runs 16 residues.

The V gene is TRBV4-3, the J gene TRBJ1-2; no clear D gene. V shed 0 bases and J shed 6 bases, with 14 bases lying between them. This CDR3 is built from 15 residues. CDR1 and CDR2 from the germline V gene are LGHNA and YSLEER. Written as DNA, the CDR3 is TGCGCCAGCAGCCAAGATCTGAGGGCATGGGATGGCTACACCTTC. Its protein is CASSQDLRAWDGYTF.

The chain is built from TRBV6-2 or TRBV6-3 and TRBJ2-1; TRBD2 matches at 10 bases. The trim removed 5 bases at V and 4 bases at J, leaving 2 bases unmatched. Germline V gene data show CDR1 as MNHEY and CDR2 as SVGEGT. The CDR3 has 14 residues. CDR3: CASSQTSGYNEQFF. The DNA of the CDR3 is TGTGCCAGCAGTCAGACTAGCGGGTACAATGAGCAGTTCTTC.

This chain connects TRBV20-1 to TRBJ2-2; possible D gene TRBD2, 5 bases. Germline V lookup: CDR1 DFQATT, CDR2 SNEGSKA (reference sequence). The CDR3 totals 16 residues. Trimming left V 3 bases short and J 6 bases short, with 20 bases between. CDR3 loop: CSASSRWSGDAGELFF. The DNA for the CDR3 is TGCAGTGCTAGTTCGCGGTGGAGCGGTGACGCCGGGGAGCTGTTTTTT.

V and J are TRBV7-8 and TRBJ2-5; TRBD1 matches 7 bases. In germline, CDR1 is SGHVS, CDR2 FQNEAQ. The ends lost 1 base at V and 0 bases at J; junction bases unmatched: 2. The CDR3 covers 15 residues. The CDR3 DNA is TGTGCCAGCAGCTTAGGACAGGGACACCAAGAGACCCAGTACTTC. It yields the protein CASSLGQGHQETQYF.

The chain has TRBV5-4 and TRBJ1-2, with D possibly matching TRBD1 (5 bases). CDR1 is SGHNT and CDR2 is YYREEE in the germline V gene (reference sequence). This CDR3 spans 12 amino acids. The V end lost 5 bases, the J end lost 8 bases, and 13 bases lay between the germline ends. Here the CDR3 reads CASRLLGEGYTF. DNA of the CDR3: TGTGCCAGCAGGCTGCTAGGGGAAGGCTACACCTTC.

The chain couples TRBV12-5 to TRBJ1-2, with a tentative D call TRBD1 (6 bases). Per the germline V gene, CDR1 is LGHNT and CDR2 is FRNRAP. V was shortened by 1 base and J by 4 bases, with 13 bases between the two germline ends. CDR3 length: 15 residues. The CDR3 DNA reads TGTGCTAGTGGTTTGGATCCGACAGGAGGCTATGGCTACACCTTC. Translating gives CASGLDPTGGYGYTF.

In this sample, this clone turned up a few times. The chain employs TRBV15 and TRBJ2-1; 9 bases are a match to TRBD2. The germline V gene encodes CDR1 LNHNV and CDR2 YYDKDF (reference sequence). This CDR3 is 16 amino acids long. The junction had 12 bases not matched to a gene; V was cut back by 5 bases and J by 7 bases. Written as DNA, the CDR3 is TGTGCCACCAGCTACAGTATAGCGGGAGCTGGAAATGAGCAGTTCTTC. Encoded protein: CATSYSIAGAGNEQFF.

The chain is built from TRBV5-8 and TRBJ2-3, with D possibly being TRBD2 (6 bases). V lost 4 bases and J lost 5, with 14 bases in between. Germline CDR1 is SGHTS and CDR2 is YDEGEE. The CDR3 consists of 14 residues. The CDR3, as DNA: TGTGCCAGCAGCCCCCGGGGGTGGGGAGATACGCAGTATTTT. Protein product: CASSPRGWGDTQYF.

The chain carries TRBV24-1 and TRBJ2-5; TRBD2 matches 9 bases. CDR3 length: 15 residues. Germline CDR1 KGHDR, CDR2 SFDVKD. V lost 5 bases, J lost 5 bases, and 8 bases stayed unmatched. Here the CDR3 reads CATSVGGRAGETQYF. Here the CDR3 DNA reads TGTGCCACCAGTGTAGGCGGGAGGGCTGGGGAGACCCAGTACTTC.

This clone was observed a handful of times. This chain uses TRBV30 with TRBJ1-2, with D possibly being TRBD1 (5 bases). The V and J ends lost 0 bases and 4 bases respectively, with 9 bases between them. The CDR3 covers 13 residues. CDR1 is GTSNPN, CDR2 SVGIG, per germline (reference sequence). CDR3 in amino acids: CAWSVGGFYGYTF. In DNA, the CDR3 is TGTGCCTGGAGTGTCGGGGGTTTCTATGGCTACACCTTC.

V gene TRBV30 combines with J gene TRBJ1-5, with 9 bases aligning to TRBD1. Trimming removed 3 bases from V and 4 bases from J; junction bases left unmatched: 7. Germline V gene lookup returns CDR1 GTSNPN and CDR2 SVGIG (reference sequence). The CDR3 consists of 15 residues. CDR3 sequence reads: CAWSDGTGRNQPQHF. Written as DNA, the CDR3 is TGTGCCTGGAGCGACGGGACAGGGAGGAATCAGCCCCAGCATTTT.

The rearrangement joins TRBV18 to TRBJ2-4; TRBD2 might be the D (6 bases). Trimming shortened V by 2 bases and J by 9 bases, and 23 bases separated the two germline ends. The CDR3 spans 17 residues. CDR1 is KGHSH and CDR2 is LQKENI in the germline V gene. The CDR3 here is CASSPILLTDTGSIQYF. The CDR3, as DNA: TGTGCCAGCTCACCAATACTACTTACAGACACCGGGAGCATTCAGTACTTC.

This chain links TRBV10-3 with TRBJ1-1; TRBD1 matches 12 bases. The germline gives CDR1 ENHRY, CDR2 SYGVKD. The CDR3 runs to 17 residues. Unmatched junction bases numbered 12, after V lost 6 bases and J lost 4 bases. The CDR3 spells CAISHRDRGPVGTEAFF. The CDR3 DNA sequence: TGTGCCATCAGCCACCGGGACAGGGGGCCTGTGGGCACTGAAGCTTTCTTT.